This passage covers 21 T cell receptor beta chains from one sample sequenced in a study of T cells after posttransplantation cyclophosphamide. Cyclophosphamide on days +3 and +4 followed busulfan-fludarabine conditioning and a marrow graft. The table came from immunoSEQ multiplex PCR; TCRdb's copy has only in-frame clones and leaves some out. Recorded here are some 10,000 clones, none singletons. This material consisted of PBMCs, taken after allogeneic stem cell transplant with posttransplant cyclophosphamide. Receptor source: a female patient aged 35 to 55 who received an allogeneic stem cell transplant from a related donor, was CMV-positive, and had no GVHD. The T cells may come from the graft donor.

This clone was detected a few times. CDR3 protein: CASSLWTVPSLDTQYF. DNA for the CDR3: TGTGCCAGCAGTTTATGGACAGTTCCCTCTTTAGATACGCAGTATTTT. J is TRBJ2-3 and V is TRBV28, with D possibly being TRBD1 (5 bases). The length of the CDR3 is 16 residues. Trimming pared 0 bases from V and 5 bases from J, leaving 15 bases between. CDR1 MDHEN and CDR2 SYDVKM come from the germline V gene.

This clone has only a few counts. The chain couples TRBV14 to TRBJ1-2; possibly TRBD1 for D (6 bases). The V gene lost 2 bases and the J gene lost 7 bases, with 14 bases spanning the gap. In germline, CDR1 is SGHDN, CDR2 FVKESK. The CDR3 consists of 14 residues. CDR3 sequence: CASSQQQGRVGYTF. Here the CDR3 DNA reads TGTGCCAGCAGCCAACAACAGGGTAGGGTTGGCTACACCTTC.

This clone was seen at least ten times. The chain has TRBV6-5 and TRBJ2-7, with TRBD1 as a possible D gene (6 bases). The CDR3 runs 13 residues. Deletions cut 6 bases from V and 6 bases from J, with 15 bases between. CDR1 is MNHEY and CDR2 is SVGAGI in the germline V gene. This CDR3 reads CASRIPGHVEQYF. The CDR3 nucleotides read TGTGCCAGCAGAATTCCGGGACACGTCGAGCAGTACTTC.

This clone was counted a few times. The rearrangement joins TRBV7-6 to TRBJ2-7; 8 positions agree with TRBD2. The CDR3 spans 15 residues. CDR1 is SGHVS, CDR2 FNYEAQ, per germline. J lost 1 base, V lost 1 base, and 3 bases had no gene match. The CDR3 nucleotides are TGTGCCAGCAGCTTAGTAGCGGGGAGTTCCTACGAGCAGTACTTC. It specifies CASSLVAGSSYEQYF.

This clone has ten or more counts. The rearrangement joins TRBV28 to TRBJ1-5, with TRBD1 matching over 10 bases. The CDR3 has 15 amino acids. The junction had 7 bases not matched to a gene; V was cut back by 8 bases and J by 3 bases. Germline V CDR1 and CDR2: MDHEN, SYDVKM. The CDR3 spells CASLIDRGPNQPQHF. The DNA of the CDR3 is TGTGCCAGCCTCATCGACAGGGGGCCCAATCAGCCCCAGCATTTT.

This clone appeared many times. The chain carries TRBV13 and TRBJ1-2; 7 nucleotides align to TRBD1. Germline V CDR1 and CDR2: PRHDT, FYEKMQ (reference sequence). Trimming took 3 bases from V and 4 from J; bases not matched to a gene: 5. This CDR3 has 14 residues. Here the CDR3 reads CASSFRQGGYGYTF. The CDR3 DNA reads TGTGCCAGCAGCTTTCGACAGGGCGGCTATGGCTACACCTTC.

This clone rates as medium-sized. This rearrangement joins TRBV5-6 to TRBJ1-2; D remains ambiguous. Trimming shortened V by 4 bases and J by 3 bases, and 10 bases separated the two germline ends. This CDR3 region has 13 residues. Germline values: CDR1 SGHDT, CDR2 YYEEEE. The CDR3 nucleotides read TGTGCCAGCAGCCAGCAGGACTACTATGGCTACACCTTC. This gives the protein CASSQQDYYGYTF.

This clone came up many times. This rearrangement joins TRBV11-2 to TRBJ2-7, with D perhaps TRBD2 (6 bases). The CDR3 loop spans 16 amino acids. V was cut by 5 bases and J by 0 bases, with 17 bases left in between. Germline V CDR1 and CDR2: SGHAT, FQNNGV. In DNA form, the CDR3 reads TGTGCCAGCAGCCACCCCCGGACGGGGGACTCCTACGAGCAGTACTTC. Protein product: CASSHPRTGDSYEQYF.

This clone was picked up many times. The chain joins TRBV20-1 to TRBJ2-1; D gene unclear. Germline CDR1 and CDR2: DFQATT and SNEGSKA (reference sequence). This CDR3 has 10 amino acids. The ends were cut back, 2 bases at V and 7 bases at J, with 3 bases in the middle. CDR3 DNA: TGCAGTGCTAGACCGAATGAGCAGTTCTTC. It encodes CSARPNEQFF.

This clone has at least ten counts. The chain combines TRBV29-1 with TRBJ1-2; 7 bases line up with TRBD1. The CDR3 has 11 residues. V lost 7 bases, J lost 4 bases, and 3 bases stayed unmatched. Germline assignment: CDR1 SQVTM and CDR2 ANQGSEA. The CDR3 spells CSGRDSYGYTF. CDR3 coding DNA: TGCAGCGGACGGGACAGCTATGGCTACACCTTC.

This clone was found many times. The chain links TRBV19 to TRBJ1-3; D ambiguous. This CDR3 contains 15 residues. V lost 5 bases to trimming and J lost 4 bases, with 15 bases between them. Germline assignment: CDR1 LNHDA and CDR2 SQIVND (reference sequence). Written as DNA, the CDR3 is TGTGCCAGTAGTCCAGAGAACGTGATGGGAAACACCATATATTTT. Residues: CASSPENVMGNTIYF.

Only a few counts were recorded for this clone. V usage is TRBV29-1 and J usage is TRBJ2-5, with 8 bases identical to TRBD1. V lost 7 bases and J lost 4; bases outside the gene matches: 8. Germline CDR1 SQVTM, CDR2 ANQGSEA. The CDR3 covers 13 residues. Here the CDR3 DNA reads TGCAGCGCCGGACAGGGTTTGGGAGAGACCCAGTACTTC. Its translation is CSAGQGLGETQYF.

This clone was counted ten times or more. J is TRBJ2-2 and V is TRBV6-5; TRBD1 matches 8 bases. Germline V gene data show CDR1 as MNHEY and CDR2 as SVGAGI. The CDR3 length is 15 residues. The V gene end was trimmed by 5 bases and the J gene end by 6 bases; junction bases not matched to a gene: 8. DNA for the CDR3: TGTGCCAGCAGTCGACAGGGGAAAGGTTCCGGGGAGCTGTTTTTT. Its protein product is CASSRQGKGSGELFF.

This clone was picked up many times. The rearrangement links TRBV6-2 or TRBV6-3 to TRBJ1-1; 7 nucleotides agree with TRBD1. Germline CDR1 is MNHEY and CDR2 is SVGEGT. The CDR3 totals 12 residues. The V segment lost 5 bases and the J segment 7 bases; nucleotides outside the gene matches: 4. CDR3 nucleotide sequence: TGTGCCAGCAGTCCGACAGGGCGTGAAGCTTTCTTT. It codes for CASSPTGREAFF.

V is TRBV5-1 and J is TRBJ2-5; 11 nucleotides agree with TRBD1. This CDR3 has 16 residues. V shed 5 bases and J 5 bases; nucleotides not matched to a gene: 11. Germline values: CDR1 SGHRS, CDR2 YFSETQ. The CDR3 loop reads CASRVGTGGPHETQYF. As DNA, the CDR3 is TGCGCCAGCAGGGTCGGGACAGGGGGACCCCATGAGACCCAGTACTTC.

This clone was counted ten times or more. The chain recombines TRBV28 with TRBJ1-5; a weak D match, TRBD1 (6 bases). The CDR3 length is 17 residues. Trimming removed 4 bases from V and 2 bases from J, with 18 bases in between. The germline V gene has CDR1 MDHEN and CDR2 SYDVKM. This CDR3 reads CASSSLTGSYGNQPQHF. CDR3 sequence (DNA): TGTGCCAGCAGTTCGTTAACAGGGTCTTATGGCAATCAGCCCCAGCATTTT.

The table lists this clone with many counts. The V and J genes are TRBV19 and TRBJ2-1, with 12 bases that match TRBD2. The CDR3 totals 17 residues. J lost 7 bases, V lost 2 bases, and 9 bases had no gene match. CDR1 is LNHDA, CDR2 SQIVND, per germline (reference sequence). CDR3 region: CASSINGLAGQRNEQFF. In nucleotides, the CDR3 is TGTGCCAGTAGTATAAACGGACTAGCGGGGCAACGGAATGAGCAGTTCTTC.

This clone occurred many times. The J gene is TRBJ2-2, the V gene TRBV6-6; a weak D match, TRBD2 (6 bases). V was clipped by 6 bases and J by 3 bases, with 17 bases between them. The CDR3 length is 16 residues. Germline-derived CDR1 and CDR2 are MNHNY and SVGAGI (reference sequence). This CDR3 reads CASSNWGEAYTGELFF. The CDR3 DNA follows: TGTGCCAGCAGCAATTGGGGGGAAGCTTACACCGGGGAGCTGTTTTTT.

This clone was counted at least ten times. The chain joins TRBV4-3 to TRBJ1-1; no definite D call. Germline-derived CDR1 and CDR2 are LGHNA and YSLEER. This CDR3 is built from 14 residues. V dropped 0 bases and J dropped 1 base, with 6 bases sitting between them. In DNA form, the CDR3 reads TGCGCCAGCAGCCAAGAAAGGGCGAACACTGAAGCTTTCTTT. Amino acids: CASSQERANTEAFF.

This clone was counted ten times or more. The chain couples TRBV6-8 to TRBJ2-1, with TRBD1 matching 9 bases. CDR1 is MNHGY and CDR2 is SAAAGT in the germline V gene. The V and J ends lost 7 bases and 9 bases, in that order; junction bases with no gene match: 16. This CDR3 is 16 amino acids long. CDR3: CASITGGSRKFVEQFF. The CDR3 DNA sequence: TGTGCCAGCATTACAGGGGGCTCCAGAAAGTTTGTTGAGCAGTTCTTC.

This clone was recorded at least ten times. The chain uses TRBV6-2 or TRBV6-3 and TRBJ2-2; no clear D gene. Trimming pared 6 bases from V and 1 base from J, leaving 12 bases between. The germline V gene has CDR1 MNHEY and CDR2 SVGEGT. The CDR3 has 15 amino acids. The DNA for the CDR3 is TGTGCCAGCAGCCTCCCTCCTAAGAACACCGGGGAGCTGTTTTTT. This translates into CASSLPPKNTGELFF.